This TCR beta chain was captured by sequencing in a study of T cells after yellow fever vaccination. About the research overall: Fractions containing few cells were prepared with SMART-Seq v4 Ultra Low Input. Study-wide findings and caveats: By day 5 rather than day 15, the secondary response had peaked, though it was weaker.

Details on this clonotype: Its antigen is undetermined.

5'RACE template switching generated TCR cDNA, adding a universal primer site and UMIs. TCRdb redid the calling of the 5' RACE reads with MiXCR, one entry per CDR3 protein. The data hold 250,000 to 400,000 distinct CDR3 sequences, with approximately 4.5% observed a single time. Sample: PBMCs, taken 15 days after the yellow fever booster vaccination. The TCR sequence derives from a man aged 18 to 29 who received the YFV17D yellow fever vaccine.

The DNA for the CDR3 is TGTGCCAGCAGCTTCAACAGGGGTGACGGCTACACCTTC. Protein: CASSFNRGDGYTF. This chain links TRBV7-2 with TRBJ1-2, with TRBD1 matching over 7 bases. Germline CDR1 SGHTA, CDR2 FQGNSA. Trimming took 3 bases from V and 8 from J; bases not matched to a gene: 6. There are 13 residues in the CDR3. Full variable domain (remainder filled in from reference TRBV7-2 and TRBJ1-2): GAGVSQSPSNKVTEKGKDVELRCDPISGHTALYWYRQSLGQGLEFLIYFQGNSAPDKSGLPSDRFSAERTGGSVSTLTIQRTQQEDSAVYLCASSFNRGDGYTFGSGTRLTVV.